Listed below are T cell receptor beta chains from one sample, sequenced in a study of blood T cell repertoires in COVID-19. Profiling relied on immunoSEQ multiplex PCR, and the TCRdb table lists in-frame clones only, not all of them. The sample contains over 85,000 clones, about 85% of which appear only once. Material: peripheral blood. The receptor set was obtained from a woman aged 80 or over with COVID-19, enrolled during active disease. Both conserved end residues are part of each CDR3. D genes are given only for firm matches. Clone size is not always given. Where it is, it says once, few, many or a class for expanded clones.

>-|TRBJ1-5|-|TRBV10-3
TGTGCCATCAGTGAGTCCGGGGGGGTAAATCAGCCCCAGCATTTT
CAISESGGVNQPQHF
>-|TRBJ1-3|-|TRBV2
TGTGCCAGCCGTGAAGGACCGGGGTGGGGAAACACCATATATTTT
CASREGPGWGNTIYF
>TRBD1|TRBJ2-3|-|TRBV3-1/TRBV3-2
TGTGCCAGCAGCCCGGGACAGGGGGCTGATACGCAGTATTTT
CASSPGQGADTQYF
>-|TRBJ2-7|-|TRBV19
TGTGCCAGTATACTCGAAGAGAGCACCTACGAGCAGTACTTC
CASILEESTYEQYF
>TRBD2|TRBJ2-1|-|TRBV4-2
TGTGCCAGCAGCCAAGGATTGGCCGGGACTAGCGGGAGTAATGAGCAGTTCTTC
CASSQGLAGTSGSNEQFF
>TRBD2|TRBJ2-5|-|TRBV9
TGTGCCAGCAGCAGGAAGGGACTAGCTCGGGAGACCCAGTACTTC
CASSRKGLARETQYF
>-|TRBJ1-4|-|TRBV3-1/TRBV3-2
TGTGCCAGCAGCCAAGATCTCCGGGGAATCGGTGAAAAACTGTTTTTT
CASSQDLRGIGEKLFF
>-|TRBJ2-3|-|TRBV7-9
TGTGCCGAGGGGGTTCCTAGCACAGATACGCAGTATTTT
CAEGVPSTDTQYF
>-|TRBJ2-7|-|TRBV19
TGTGCCAGTAGTACCCAAGACAGGAGCCACGAGCAGTACTTC
CASSTQDRSHEQYF
>-|TRBJ2-2|medium-sized|TRBV12-3/TRBV12-4
TGTGCCAGCAGTTTAGTGGCGGGCGGGGAGCTGTTTTTT
CASSLVAGGELFF
>-|TRBJ1-5|-|TRBV15
TGTGCCACCAGCAGCCGGGGGGCCACCGGGTTTCAGCCCCAGCATTTT
CATSSRGATGFQPQHF
>-|TRBJ1-5|few|TRBV28
TGTGCCAGCAGTCCCTTACAGGTTCTTAGGACGCATTTT
CASSPLQVLRTHF
>-|TRBJ2-5|-|TRBV5-1
TGCGCCAGCAGCTTGTACCCAGCGGGTGGAGGGGAGACCCAGTACTTC
CASSLYPAGGGETQYF
>-|TRBJ2-7|-|TRBV24-1
TGTGCCAGCACGGCGGGACTGAGCTCCTACGAGCAGTACTTC
CASTAGLSSYEQYF
>TRBD2|TRBJ2-1|-|TRBV5-4
TGTGCCAGCAGCTTCCGGACTAGCGGGAGGCTCTACAATGAGCAGTTCTTC
CASSFRTSGRLYNEQFF
>TRBD1|TRBJ2-3|-|TRBV24-1
TGTGCCACCAGTGATTCGCCGGGACAGGGGGCAGATACGCAGTATTTT
CATSDSPGQGADTQYF
>-|TRBJ2-7|-|TRBV19
TGTGCCAGTAGTTTTCATTGGGGCAGCGACGATCGTTACGAGCAGTACTTC
CASSFHWGSDDRYEQYF
>-|TRBJ2-5|-|TRBV9
TGTGCCAGCAGCGTAGCAGGGGCCGGGGAGACCCAGTACTTC
CASSVAGAGETQYF
>-|TRBJ1-4|-|TRBV19
TGTGCCAGTAGTATCAGGGGTAATGAAAAACTGTTTTTT
CASSIRGNEKLFF
>-|TRBJ2-1|-|TRBV4-1
TGCGCCAGCAGCCATCCCCGGACAGCCTACAATGAGCAGTTCTTC
CASSHPRTAYNEQFF
>-|TRBJ1-5|once|TRBV24-1
TGTGCCACCAGTGACAGGGGAAGGGGCAATCAGCCCCAGCATTTT
CATSDRGRGNQPQHF
>-|TRBJ2-7|-|TRBV7-2
TGTGCCAGCAGCTTAGAGCGGAGGAAGAAGTACTTC
CASSLERRKKYF
>-|TRBJ2-5|-|TRBV14
TGTGCCAGCAGCCAGCAGACAGGCGAGGTGACCCAGTACTTC
CASSQQTGEVTQYF
>-|TRBJ1-5|few|TRBV13
TGTGCCAGCAGCTTAAGGGGGTCGCGGAATCAGCCCCAGCATTTT
CASSLRGSRNQPQHF
>-|TRBJ1-6|few|TRBV19
TGTGCCAGTAGTGTAGAACCTGCGGCTAATTCACCCCTCCACTTT
CASSVEPAANSPLHF
>-|TRBJ2-2|-|TRBV3-1/TRBV3-2
TGTGCCAGCAGCCAAGAGCAGTTGAACACCGGGGAGCTGTTTTTT
CASSQEQLNTGELFF
>TRBD1|TRBJ2-1|once|TRBV25-1
TGTGCCAGCAGTGAGGTTAACGCAGGGGGCTTTTTTAATGAGCAGTTCTTC
CASSEVNAGGFFNEQFF
>-|TRBJ1-5|-|TRBV15
TGTGCCGCGGGGGGGCAAGGACAGCCCCAGCATTTT
CAAGGQGQPQHF
>-|TRBJ1-3|-|TRBV20-1
TGCAGTGCTAGTTGGCGGGGGTCTAGCTCTGGAAACACCATATATTTT
CSASWRGSSSGNTIYF
>TRBD2|TRBJ2-2|-|TRBV30
TGTGCCTGGAGTGTAGTAGCGGGAGGACCTAGGTGGGAGCTGTTTTTT
CAWSVVAGGPRWELFF
>-|TRBJ1-2|-|TRBV24-1
TGTGCCACCAGTGATTTCAGTAAAGGAGGGCCAGGTGGCTACACCTTC
CATSDFSKGGPGGYTF
>TRBD1|TRBJ1-6|once|TRBV7-2
TGTGCCAGCAGCTCCTGGGACAGGGCAAGGTCACCCCTCCACTTT
CASSSWDRARSPLHF
>-|TRBJ2-5|-|TRBV28
TGTGCCAGCAGTCCCACAGGGCAAGAGACCCAGTACTTC
CASSPTGQETQYF
>-|TRBJ1-1|once|TRBV10-2
TGCGCCAGCAGTGACAGTCTGAACACTGAAGCTTTCTTT
CASSDSLNTEAFF
>-|TRBJ1-1|-|TRBV4-1
TGCGCCAGCAGCCATGATCGGGAAGCTGGGACTGAAGCTTTCTTT
CASSHDREAGTEAFF
>TRBD2|TRBJ2-7|-|TRBV7-8
TGTGCCAGCAGCTTAATGGGACTAGGCCCCTCCGAGCAGTACTTC
CASSLMGLGPSEQYF
>-|TRBJ1-2|-|TRBV5-1
TGCGCCAGCAGCTTGGATCCAACAGCCAACTATGGCTACACCTTC
CASSLDPTANYGYTF
>-|TRBJ2-7|-|TRBV6-5
TGTGCCAGCAGTTACTCGGGGGGAGAGCAGTACTTC
CASSYSGGEQYF
>TRBD1|TRBJ1-2|-|TRBV6-5
TGTGCCAGCAGTTGGGACAGGGGGAACGGTGGCTACACCTTC
CASSWDRGNGGYTF
>TRBD1|TRBJ2-7|-|TRBV18
TGTGCCAGCTCACCTGGGGCCGGGACAGGGTACGAGCAGTACTTC
CASSPGAGTGYEQYF
>-|TRBJ1-2|few|TRBV19
TGTGCCAGTAGTATGGCGGAAACATCCTATGGCTACACCTTC
CASSMAETSYGYTF
>TRBD1|TRBJ1-5|-|TRBV5-6
TGTGCCAGCAGCTTGGGGACAGGGGGACGCAATCAGCCCCAGCATTTT
CASSLGTGGRNQPQHF
>-|TRBJ1-2|-|TRBV30
TGTGCCTGGAGGGAAGGGGTCTATGGCTACACCTTC
CAWREGVYGYTF
>TRBD2|TRBJ2-1|-|TRBV6-5
TGTGCCAGCAGTTCGGGGCTAGCGGCTTCCTACGGCTCGCAGTTCTTC
CASSSGLAASYGSQFF
>-|TRBJ2-2|-|TRBV7-2
TGTGCCAGCAGCTTAATCAATCCCACCGGGGAGCTGTTTTTT
CASSLINPTGELFF
>TRBD2|TRBJ2-7|few|TRBV28
TGTGCCAGTTTAACTAGCGGGAGCTACGAGCAGTACTTC
CASLTSGSYEQYF
>TRBD1|TRBJ1-4|-|TRBV19
TGTGCCAGTAGTATTGGGGGACAGGCGGGCTTCGGGGAACTGTTTTTT
CASSIGGQAGFGELFF
>-|TRBJ2-2|-|TRBV27
TGTGCCAGCAGTCTAGTCTCCCCGAGGGCCGGAACGAACACCGGGGAGCTGTTTTTT
CASSLVSPRAGTNTGELFF
>TRBD1|TRBJ1-2|-|TRBV9
TGTGCCAGCAGCGCGGGACAGGGGGCTTGGGGTTCTGGCTACACCTTC
CASSAGQGAWGSGYTF
>TRBD2|TRBJ2-1|-|TRBV2
TGTGCCAGCAACTCACGCGGACTAGCGGGGGGTGGGCAGTTCTTC
CASNSRGLAGGGQFF
>-|TRBJ1-3|-|TRBV5-1
TGCGCCAGCAGCTCAGACGGGACTCCTGGAAACACCATATATTTT
CASSSDGTPGNTIYF
>TRBD1|TRBJ2-2|-|TRBV5-1
TGCGCCAGCAGCCCGACAGGGGTCGGGGAGCTGTTTTTT
CASSPTGVGELFF
>-|TRBJ2-2|-|TRBV7-2
TGTGCCAGCAGCTTTTACAGGCGAGACGGGGAGCTGTTTTTT
CASSFYRRDGELFF
>TRBD2|TRBJ2-6|-|TRBV11-2
TGTGCCAGCAGCACAGGGACTAGCGGGATACCAGGGGCCAACGTCCTGACTTTC
CASSTGTSGIPGANVLTF
>-|TRBJ1-6|-|TRBV30
TGTGCCTGGACAGGGGACTCCTATAATTCACCCCTCCACTTT
CAWTGDSYNSPLHF
>TRBD2|TRBJ2-7|-|TRBV4-1
TGCGCCAGCAGCCAAGGCCTAGCGGGTACCTACGAGCAGTACTTC
CASSQGLAGTYEQYF
>-|TRBJ1-5|-|TRBV30
TGTGCCTGGAGTGGAGAAGGGGTTCAGCCCCAGCATTTT
CAWSGEGVQPQHF
>TRBD1|TRBJ1-2|few|TRBV19
TGTGCCAGTACCCCCAGACGGGACAGGGTCGACGGCTACACCTTC
CASTPRRDRVDGYTF
>-|TRBJ2-7|-|TRBV5-1
TGCGCCAGCAGCTTGGATGTCGGGAGCGGGCCCTCCTACGAGCAGTACTTC
CASSLDVGSGPSYEQYF